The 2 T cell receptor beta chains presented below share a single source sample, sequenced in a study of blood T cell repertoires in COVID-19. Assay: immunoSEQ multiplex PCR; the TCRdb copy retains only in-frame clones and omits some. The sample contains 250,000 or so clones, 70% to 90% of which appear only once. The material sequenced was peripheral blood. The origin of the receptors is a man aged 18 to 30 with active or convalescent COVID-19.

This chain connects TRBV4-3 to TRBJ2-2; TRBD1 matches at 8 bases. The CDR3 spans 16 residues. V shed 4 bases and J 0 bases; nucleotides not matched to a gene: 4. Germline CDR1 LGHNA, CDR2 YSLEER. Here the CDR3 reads CASSRHRGSNTGELFF. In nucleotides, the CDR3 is TGCGCCAGCAGCCGCCACAGGGGGTCGAACACCGGGGAGCTGTTTTTT.

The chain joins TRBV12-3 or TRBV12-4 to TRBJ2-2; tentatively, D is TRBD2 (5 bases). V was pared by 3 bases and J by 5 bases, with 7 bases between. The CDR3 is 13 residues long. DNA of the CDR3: TGTGCCAGCAGTTTCCGGAGGACCGGGGAGCTGTTTTTT. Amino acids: CASSFRRTGELFF.